This is a list of T cell receptor beta chains from one sample in a study of blood T cell repertoires in COVID-19. The protocol was immunoSEQ multiplex PCR, while the TCRdb copy is restricted to in-frame clones and leaves out a portion. The table lists about 270,000 clones, more than 65% of them singletons. Sequenced sample: peripheral blood. The receptors here all came from a woman aged 18 to 35 with acute or convalescent COVID-19. CDR3s include the opening cysteine and the closing phenylalanine or tryptophan. The order of the fields is V gene, clone size, D gene, J gene, CDR3 protein, CDR3 DNA. D genes are given only for firm matches. A clone size is listed for some rows: how often the clone was seen (once, few, many), or a class if it is expanded.

>TRBV7-9|.|TRBD1|TRBJ2-7
CASSAVGTEAYEQYF
TGTGCCAGCAGCGCAGTAGGGACAGAAGCCTACGAGCAGTACTTC
>TRBV7-6|.|.|TRBJ2-1
CASSLEWRGGGNEQFF
TGTGCCAGCAGCTTAGAGTGGCGGGGAGGGGGGAATGAGCAGTTCTTC
>TRBV28|.|TRBD1|TRBJ1-1
CASSLPQGAFGTEAFF
TGCGCCAGCAGTTTACCGCAGGGGGCGTTCGGCACTGAAGCTTTCTTT
>TRBV7-9|.|TRBD1|TRBJ2-2
CASSHQQGINTGELFF
TGTGCCAGCAGCCATCAACAGGGGATCAACACCGGGGAGCTGTTTTTT
>TRBV6-5|.|.|TRBJ1-1
CASSYSYDTEAFF
TGTGCCAGCAGTTACTCGTATGACACTGAAGCTTTCTTT
>TRBV4-2|.|TRBD1|TRBJ2-5
CASSVGQGQETQYF
TGTGCCAGCAGTGTAGGACAGGGACAAGAGACCCAGTACTTC
>TRBV11-2|once|TRBD2|TRBJ2-1
CASSLERGKQFF
TGTGCCAGCAGCTTAGAGCGGGGGAAGCAGTTCTTC
>TRBV19|.|.|TRBJ2-1
CASSISGGPPNEQFF
TGTGCCAGTAGTATAAGCGGAGGGCCCCCCAATGAGCAGTTCTTC
>TRBV2|few|TRBD1|TRBJ1-5
CASSGTGQNQPQHF
TGTGCCAGCAGTGGGACAGGCCAAAATCAGCCCCAGCATTTT
>TRBV12-3/TRBV12-4|.|TRBD1|TRBJ1-2
CASSLGTADLGF
TGTGCCAGCAGTCTCGGGACAGCGGACTTAGGCTTC
>TRBV20-1|few|TRBD1|TRBJ1-2
CSAAGGYGYTF
TGCAGTGCAGCAGGGGGTTATGGCTACACCTTC
>TRBV28|.|TRBD2|TRBJ2-7
CASSLYSGLVGEQYF
TGTGCCAGCAGTTTATACAGCGGACTAGTAGGCGAGCAGTACTTC
>TRBV25-1|.|TRBD1|TRBJ2-7
CASRRTGGTYEQYF
TGTGCCAGCAGGAGGACAGGGGGCACCTACGAGCAGTACTTC
>TRBV7-9|.|TRBD1|TRBJ1-2
CASSQTGSNNYGYTF
TGTGCCAGCAGCCAGACAGGGAGCAATAACTATGGCTACACCTTC
>TRBV19|once|.|TRBJ1-4
CASSLYTTNEKLFF
TGTGCCAGTAGTCTCTATACAACTAATGAAAAACTGTTTTTT
>TRBV5-8|.|TRBD2|TRBJ2-1
CASSFGLAGGSSYNEQFF
TGTGCCAGCAGCTTTGGGCTAGCGGGAGGGAGCTCCTACAATGAGCAGTTCTTC
>TRBV2|.|TRBD2|TRBJ2-2
CASQGLAGDSWTGELFF
TGTGCCAGCCAGGGACTAGCGGGAGATAGTTGGACCGGGGAGCTGTTTTTT
>TRBV11-2|.|.|TRBJ1-4
CASSSGASGNEKLFF
TGTGCCAGCAGCTCAGGCGCTTCTGGTAATGAAAAACTGTTTTTT
>TRBV27|.|.|TRBJ2-3
CASSLLGTDTQYF
TGTGCCAGCAGTTTATTAGGCACAGATACGCAGTATTTT
>TRBV6-5|.|TRBD1|TRBJ1-6
CASSYSEGAGSPLHF
TGTGCCAGCAGTTACTCAGAGGGGGCTGGTTCACCCCTCCACTTT
>TRBV19|.|TRBD2|TRBJ2-3
CASSRGTSGSTDTQYF
TGTGCCAGTAGTAGGGGGACTAGCGGGAGCACAGATACGCAGTATTTT
>TRBV12-3/TRBV12-4|.|TRBD1|TRBJ1-6
CASSRDRNSPLHF
TGTGCCAGCAGCAGGGACAGAAATTCACCCCTCCACTTT
>TRBV30|.|.|TRBJ1-5
CAWSQGIQPQHF
TGTGCCTGGAGTCAGGGGATTCAGCCCCAGCATTTT
>TRBV4-1|.|.|TRBJ2-5
CASSQGERTQYF
TGCGCCAGCAGCCAAGGGGAGAGGACCCAGTACTTC
>TRBV5-1|.|.|TRBJ2-7
CASSLAWGGNRYEQYF
TGCGCCAGCAGCTTGGCCTGGGGCGGGAACCGCTACGAGCAGTACTTC
>TRBV5-1|few|.|TRBJ2-2
CASSLGTPANTGELFF
TGCGCCAGCAGCCTTGGGACTCCGGCCAACACCGGGGAGCTGTTTTTT
>TRBV4-3|.|TRBD1|TRBJ1-1
CASSLLLWTGGAGVGTEAFF
TGCGCCAGCAGCCTGCTACTATGGACAGGGGGCGCCGGAGTCGGCACTGAAGCTTTCTTT
>TRBV3-1/TRBV3-2|.|.|TRBJ2-4
CASSQELSGAGSAKNIQYF
TGTGCCAGCAGCCAAGAATTGAGCGGAGCGGGTTCTGCCAAAAACATTCAGTACTTC
>TRBV7-6|.|TRBD1|TRBJ2-7
CASSLRQGSGEQYF
TGTGCCAGCAGCTTAAGACAGGGGTCGGGCGAGCAGTACTTC
>TRBV28|once|TRBD2|TRBJ2-3
CASSFLLAGVVARNGTDTQYF
TGTGCCAGCAGTTTTCTACTAGCGGGAGTGGTAGCCCGAAACGGCACAGATACGCAGTATTTT
>TRBV3-1/TRBV3-2|.|.|TRBJ2-7
CASSQDLSAYEQYF
TGTGCCAGCAGCCAAGATCTTAGCGCGTACGAGCAGTACTTC
>TRBV4-2|.|.|TRBJ2-1
CASSLAGRTYNEQFF
TGTGCCAGCAGCCTAGCAGGGCGTACCTACAATGAGCAGTTCTTC
>TRBV5-6|once|TRBD1|TRBJ2-1
CASSEDRGTYNEQFF
TGTGCCAGCAGCGAGGACAGGGGAACCTACAATGAGCAGTTCTTC
>TRBV5-4|.|.|TRBJ2-1
CASLVGGKSSYNEQFF
TGTGCCAGCCTGGTTGGAGGGAAGAGCTCCTACAATGAGCAGTTCTTC
>TRBV6-5|.|.|TRBJ1-4
CASSLMTATNEKLFF
TGTGCCAGCAGTCTGATGACAGCAACTAATGAAAAACTGTTTTTT
>TRBV2|once|.|TRBJ2-3
CASGLDSRSTDTQYF
TGTGCCAGCGGCTTGGACAGCCGTAGCACAGATACGCAGTATTTT
>TRBV30|.|.|TRBJ1-5
CAWSVLNQPQHF
TGTGCCTGGAGTGTACTCAATCAGCCCCAGCATTTT
>TRBV13|.|TRBD1|TRBJ1-1
CASSLGGTVIEAFF
TGTGCCAGCAGCTTAGGCGGGACAGTAATTGAAGCTTTCTTT
>TRBV29-1|.|.|TRBJ2-3
CSVQGADTQYF
TGCAGCGTTCAGGGTGCAGATACGCAGTATTTT
>TRBV18|.|TRBD1|TRBJ1-6
CASSLTQGNSPLHF
TGTGCCAGCTCATTGACACAGGGGAATTCACCCCTCCACTTT
>TRBV7-8|.|.|TRBJ1-6
CASSLFMGGDNSPLHF
TGTGCCAGCAGCTTATTCATGGGAGGTGATAATTCACCCCTCCACTTT
>TRBV6-2/TRBV6-3|.|TRBD1|TRBJ2-7
CASSLDRGRFPYEQYF
TGTGCCAGCAGTTTGGACAGGGGGCGCTTCCCCTACGAGCAGTACTTC
>TRBV11-2|.|TRBD2|TRBJ2-7
CASAGLAAYEQYF
TGTGCCAGCGCTGGACTAGCGGCCTACGAGCAGTACTTC
>TRBV5-6|.|TRBD1|TRBJ1-2
CASSRDRVDGYTF
TGTGCCAGCAGCCGCGACAGGGTAGATGGCTACACCTTC
>TRBV28|once|.|TRBJ1-6
CASHTGGNSPLHF
TGTGCCAGCCACACGGGGGGAAATTCACCCCTCCACTTT
>TRBV5-1|few|TRBD1|TRBJ2-3
CASSPRQGVDTQYF
TGCGCCAGCAGCCCCAGACAGGGGGTGGATACGCAGTATTTT
>TRBV29-1|.|.|TRBJ1-2
CSVEGGVGYGYTF
TGCAGCGTTGAAGGGGGGGTGGGCTATGGCTACACCTTC
>TRBV7-9|.|TRBD1|TRBJ1-2
CASSPLDRAYGYTF
TGTGCCAGCAGCCCATTAGACAGGGCGTACGGCTACACCTTC
>TRBV11-2|.|TRBD2|TRBJ2-1
CASSSVAGLNEQFF
TGTGCCAGCAGCTCTGTAGCGGGGCTCAATGAGCAGTTCTTC
>TRBV19|.|.|TRBJ1-1
CASTRGQGIAEAFF
TGTGCCAGTACCCGTGGGCAGGGGATCGCTGAAGCTTTCTTT
>TRBV27|few|TRBD1|TRBJ1-5
CASSQTGGGNQPQHF
TGTGCCAGCAGCCAGACAGGGGGCGGCAATCAGCCCCAGCATTTT
>TRBV6-5|.|.|TRBJ1-5
CASSFGENQPQHF
TGTGCCAGCAGTTTCGGGGAAAATCAGCCCCAGCATTTT
>TRBV7-9|.|TRBD1|TRBJ1-2
CASATTGVGGYTF
TGTGCCAGCGCAACAACAGGGGTGGGAGGCTACACCTTC